The 19 T cell receptor beta chains below come from one sample, sequenced in a study of cytomegalovirus exposure and HLA in healthy donors. The PCR had 60 Vbeta and 13 Jbeta primers. The table came from immunoSEQ multiplex PCR; TCRdb's copy has only in-frame clones and leaves some out. This sample has about 99,000 clones, with about 9.5% found just once. The sample comprised PBMCs. The source is a man aged 35 to 55 in good health and CMV-seropositive.

This clone was counted between two and nine times. This rearrangement joins TRBV7-8 to TRBJ2-3, with 8 bases identical to TRBD1. J gave up 6 bases and V 6 bases, and 8 bases lay outside the gene matches. Germline V gene sequence: CDR1 SGHVS, CDR2 FQNEAQ. The length of the CDR3 is 14 residues. In DNA form, the CDR3 reads TGTGCCAGCAGAGGGGGGCAGGGGGCTGATACGCAGTATTTT. It encodes CASRGGQGADTQYF.

This clone turned up a few times. The chain couples TRBV6-4 to TRBJ2-2; D might be TRBD2 (5 bases). The CDR3 is 15 residues long. Trimming pared 6 bases from V and 4 bases from J, leaving 15 bases between. In germline, CDR1 is MRHNA, CDR2 SNTAGT. The CDR3 reads CASSSGFEGTGELFF. CDR3 DNA sequence: TGTGCCAGCAGCTCGGGGTTCGAGGGCACCGGGGAGCTGTTTTTT.

This clone was observed a few times. The chain joins TRBV5-1 to TRBJ2-7; 11 nucleotides agree with TRBD2. Germline CDR1 and CDR2: SGHRS and YFSETQ. Trimming removed 4 bases from V and 2 bases from J; junction bases left unmatched: 2. This CDR3 has 14 amino acids. CDR3 nucleotide sequence: TGCGCCAGCAGCAAGACTAGCGGGACCTACGAGCAGTACTTC. Its translation is CASSKTSGTYEQYF.

There are a few counts of this clone. V is TRBV2 and J is TRBJ1-4, with D tentatively TRBD1 (6 bases). V was shortened by 6 bases and J by 0 bases, with 20 bases between the two germline ends. This CDR3 region has 18 residues. Looked up from germline, CDR1 is SNHLY and CDR2 is FYNNEI. The CDR3 loop reads CASREQGGWIATNEKLFF. In DNA, the CDR3 is TGTGCCAGCAGGGAACAGGGAGGGTGGATTGCAACTAATGAAAAACTGTTTTTT.

This clone occurred many times. V is TRBV6-6 and J is TRBJ2-1; 14 nucleotides align to TRBD2. CDR3 length: 16 residues. V lost 6 bases and J lost 6; bases outside the gene matches: 7. Germline lookup yields CDR1 MNHNY and CDR2 SVGAGI (reference sequence). CDR3 in amino acids: CASRPIGTSGSNEQFF. The CDR3 nucleotides are TGTGCCAGCAGGCCTATCGGGACTAGCGGGAGCAATGAGCAGTTCTTC.

The V gene is TRBV27, the J gene TRBJ2-7; D remains unclear. Germline V CDR1 and CDR2: MNHEY, SMNVEV (reference sequence). The CDR3 length is 15 residues. V was cut by 3 bases and J by 2 bases, with 14 bases left in between. CDR3 sequence: CASSFQADQTYEQYF. The DNA for the CDR3 is TGTGCCAGCAGTTTCCAGGCAGACCAAACCTACGAGCAGTACTTC.

The chain employs TRBV28 and TRBJ1-5; a weak D match, TRBD1 (6 bases). Germline loops: CDR1 MDHEN, CDR2 SYDVKM. Between the trimmed V and J ends, which lost 6 bases and 4 bases, there was a span of 7 bases. This CDR3 comprises 12 residues. The CDR3 spells CASRTGNQPQHF. The CDR3 DNA reads as TGTGCCAGCAGGACAGGTAATCAGCCCCAGCATTTT.

V gene TRBV4-2 combines with J gene TRBJ2-1; 10 positions match TRBD2. The CDR3 has 16 amino acids. The V segment lost 1 base and the J segment 6 bases; nucleotides outside the gene matches: 6. Germline CDR1 is LGHNA and CDR2 is YNFKEQ. The CDR3 reads CASSQGGTSGTNEQFF. The CDR3 DNA follows: TGTGCCAGCAGCCAAGGCGGAACTAGCGGGACCAATGAGCAGTTCTTC.

CDR3 bases: TGTGCCAGCACCCCCGAACGGGGGCGGGAGTTCTCAGATACGCAGTATTTT. Translating gives CASTPERGREFSDTQYF. The rearrangement uses TRBV7-9 and TRBJ2-3; possible D gene TRBD2, 7 bases. Trimming stripped 7 bases from V and 4 bases from J, with 24 bases between. The CDR3 spans 17 residues. The V gene's germline CDR1 is SEHNR and CDR2 FQNEAQ (reference sequence).

The sample holds a few counts of this clone. The V gene is TRBV7-2, the J gene TRBJ2-1; possibly TRBD1 for D (5 bases). From germline, CDR1 is SGHTA and CDR2 FQGNSA. The length of the CDR3 is 15 residues. The V gene lost 1 base and the J gene lost 7 bases, with 14 bases spanning the gap. CDR3 sequence: CASSLDRAGLNEQFF. The CDR3 DNA reads as TGTGCCAGCAGCTTAGATCGAGCAGGGCTGAATGAGCAGTTCTTC.

CDR3 sequence reads: CASSYAGTENEQYF. CDR3 sequence (DNA): TGTGCCAGCAGCTACGCCGGGACAGAGAACGAGCAGTACTTC. The chain joins TRBV5-4 to TRBJ2-7, with 7 positions matching TRBD1. The CDR3 runs 14 residues. CDR1 SGHNT and CDR2 YYREEE come from the germline V gene (reference sequence). The V gene end was trimmed by 3 bases and the J gene end by 5 bases; junction bases not matched to a gene: 8. The complete variable domain, with remaining parts taken from reference TRBV5-4 and TRBJ2-7, reads ETGVTQSPTHLIKTRGQQVTLRCSSQSGHNTVSWYQQALGQGPQFIFQYYREEENGRGNFPPRFSGLQFPNYSSELNVNALELDDSALYLCASSYAGTENEQYFGPGTRLTVT.

This clone showed up just a few times. V gene TRBV4-1 combines with J gene TRBJ1-4, with 10 bases fitting TRBD1. Unmatched junction bases numbered 5, after V lost 3 bases and J lost 7 bases. Germline V gives CDR1 MGHRA, CDR2 YSYEKL. CDR3 length: 15 amino acids. The CDR3 sequence: CASSHPGTGAEKLFF. In DNA, the CDR3 is TGCGCCAGCAGCCACCCCGGGACAGGGGCTGAAAAACTGTTTTTT.

The rearrangement links TRBV7-9 to TRBJ2-7; 12 nucleotides agree with TRBD1. The CDR3 has 14 amino acids. Germline loops: CDR1 SEHNR, CDR2 FQNEAQ (reference sequence). After removal of 4 bases from V and 7 bases from J, the junction contained 5 bases not matched to a gene. CDR3 DNA sequence: TGTGCCAGCAGCTCGGGACAGGGGGCTAGGGAGCAGTACTTC. This translates into CASSSGQGAREQYF.

This clone was recorded many times. The J gene is TRBJ2-7, the V gene TRBV14; D unclear. The germline V gene encodes CDR1 SGHDN and CDR2 FVKESK. The CDR3 length is 15 residues. V was trimmed by 0 bases and J by 1 base, leaving 10 bases between them. The CDR3, as DNA: TGTGCCAGCAGCCAAGATCGGTACGCGTCCTACGAGCAGTACTTC. Translating it yields CASSQDRYASYEQYF.

This clone was counted between two and nine times. J is TRBJ2-1 and V is TRBV19, with 9 bases lining up with TRBD1. Germline V gives CDR1 LNHDA, CDR2 SQIVND (reference sequence). The CDR3 loop spans 15 amino acids. After removal of 3 bases from V and 5 bases from J, the junction contained 5 bases not matched to a gene. This CDR3 is CASSMGQGIHNEQFF. CDR3 coding DNA: TGTGCCAGTAGTATGGGACAGGGAATTCACAATGAGCAGTTCTTC. The full variable domain, rest sourced from reference TRBV19 and TRBJ2-1, is DGGITQSPKYLFRKEGQNVTLSCEQNLNHDAMYWYRQDPGQGLRLIYYSQIVNDFQKGDIAEGYSVSREKKESFPLTVTSAQKNPTAFYLCASSMGQGIHNEQFFGPGTRLTVL.

In this sample, this clone turned up a few times. The CDR3, as DNA: TGTGCCAGCTCGGACAGGTACAATCAGCCCCAGCATTTT. It is translated as CASSDRYNQPQHF. The chain uses TRBV27 and TRBJ1-5; 7 positions agree with TRBD1. V lost 8 bases and J lost 3; bases outside the gene matches: 4. CDR3 length: 13 residues. The germline CDR1 and CDR2 sequences are MNHEY and SMNVEV (reference sequence).

This clone was seen more than once but under ten times. The chain employs TRBV7-9 and TRBJ2-3; unclear D gene. Trimming shortened V by 1 base and J by 5 bases, and 4 bases separated the two germline ends. Germline loops: CDR1 SEHNR, CDR2 FQNEAQ (reference sequence). There are 12 residues in the CDR3. The CDR3 sequence is CASSLDKDTQYF. CDR3 DNA sequence: TGTGCCAGCAGCTTAGATAAAGATACGCAGTATTTT.

This clone appeared a few times. The rearrangement joins TRBV19 to TRBJ2-1, with 7 positions matching TRBD2. The CDR3 length is 15 residues. Germline trimming cut 8 bases from V and 0 bases from J; bases unmatched to any gene: 7. Germline V gene sequence: CDR1 LNHDA, CDR2 SQIVND (reference sequence). The CDR3 nucleotides are TGTGCCAGTGTGTCTAGCGGAGGCTCCTACAATGAGCAGTTCTTC. Translation: CASVSSGGSYNEQFF.

This clone was seen more than once but under ten times. The V gene is TRBV19, the J gene TRBJ2-7; 10 positions agree with TRBD1. CDR3 length: 15 amino acids. V shed 5 bases, J shed 5 bases, and the junction held 9 bases outside the gene matches. Germline V gene lookup returns CDR1 LNHDA and CDR2 SQIVND (reference sequence). The CDR3 loop reads CASSVTGTGAHEQYF. The CDR3 bases are TGTGCCAGTAGTGTGACGGGGACAGGGGCCCACGAGCAGTACTTC.